Listed below are T cell receptor beta chains from one sample, sequenced in a study of TIL therapy for anti-PD-1-resistant metastatic lung cancer. The method was immunoSEQ multiplex PCR; TCRdb's version includes in-frame clones alone and lacks a portion of them. The sample yields tens of thousands of clones, approximately 86% seen once. The sequencing here drew on blood, taken at baseline. These receptor sequences come from a person aged 25 to 85 with non-small cell lung cancer. The CDR3 runs from the conserved cysteine through the conserved F or W. The D gene is left open where the match is weak. Clone size is not always given. Where it is, it says once, few, many or a class for expanded clones.

clone_size j_call v_call d_call cdr3_aa cdr3_nt
NA TRBJ1-1 TRBV30 NA CAWSVGQVNTEAFF TGTGCCTGGAGTGTAGGGCAGGTGAACACTGAAGCTTTCTTT
NA TRBJ2-5 TRBV15 NA CATSRDGETQYF TGTGCCACCAGCAGAGATGGGGAGACCCAGTACTTC
NA TRBJ2-1 TRBV30 TRBD1 CAWSVLGTGRVNEQFF TGTGCCTGGAGTGTCCTTGGGACAGGGAGGGTTAATGAGCAGTTCTTC
NA TRBJ2-7 TRBV6-5 TRBD2 CASRASGFYEQYF TGTGCCAGCCGGGCTAGCGGTTTCTACGAGCAGTACTTC
NA TRBJ2-3 TRBV5-1 NA CASSPGDSYTDTQYF TGCGCCAGCAGCCCGGGGGACTCCTACACAGATACGCAGTATTTT
few TRBJ1-2 TRBV19 NA CASSAPNYGYTF TGTGCCAGTAGTGCTCCCAACTATGGCTACACCTTC
NA TRBJ2-3 TRBV3-1/TRBV3-2 NA CASSQLTSTDTQYF TGTGCCAGCAGCCAGCTAACTAGCACAGATACGCAGTATTTT
once TRBJ2-5 TRBV6-2/TRBV6-3 NA CASSYPLGSMKETQYF TGTGCCAGCAGTTACCCTCTCGGGTCGATGAAGGAGACCCAGTACTTC
NA TRBJ2-1 TRBV3-1/TRBV3-2 NA CASTRRDEQFF TGTGCCAGCACGCGCAGGGATGAGCAGTTCTTC
NA TRBJ2-7 TRBV24-1 NA CATSDLGEDEQYF TGTGCCACCAGTGATCTAGGGGAGGACGAGCAGTACTTC
NA TRBJ2-3 TRBV18 NA CASSPAVKTDTQYF TGTGCCAGCTCACCTGCGGTGAAAACAGATACGCAGTATTTT
few TRBJ1-6 TRBV7-9 NA CASSVDRDSPLHF TGTGCCAGCAGCGTCGACCGGGATTCACCCCTCCACTTT
NA TRBJ1-4 TRBV5-6 TRBD1 CASSAIDRGEKLFF TGTGCCAGCAGCGCAATCGACAGGGGGGAAAAACTGTTTTTT
NA TRBJ2-7 TRBV6-1 NA CASSETRGVEYEQYF TGTGCCAGCAGTGAAACAAGGGGGGTGGAATACGAGCAGTACTTC
NA TRBJ1-4 TRBV5-6 NA CASSDQAFIEKLFF TGTGCCAGCAGCGACCAGGCGTTTATTGAAAAACTGTTTTTT
NA TRBJ1-6 TRBV30 TRBD1 CAWSVMTGDNSPLHF TGTGCCTGGAGTGTCATGACAGGGGATAATTCACCCCTCCACTTT
NA TRBJ2-5 TRBV11-2 NA CASSLSLGMETQYF TGTGCCAGCAGCTTATCCCTGGGGATGGAGACCCAGTACTTC
NA TRBJ2-7 TRBV5-4 NA CASSLREPTYEQYF TGTGCCAGCAGCTTGAGAGAACCCACCTACGAGCAGTACTTC
NA TRBJ2-3 TRBV7-9 NA CASSLEARVTDTQYF TGTGCCAGCAGCTTAGAAGCTCGTGTCACAGATACGCAGTATTTT
NA TRBJ2-3 TRBV19 NA CASKQSISTDTQYF TGTGCCAGCAAACAGAGCATCTCCACAGATACGCAGTATTTT
NA TRBJ2-1 TRBV11-3 NA CASSPTRAGEQFF TGTGCCAGCAGCCCGACTAGGGCAGGGGAGCAGTTCTTC
medium-sized TRBJ2-5 TRBV11-2 TRBD2 CASSLGGLAQETQYF TGTGCCAGCAGCTTAGGGGGACTAGCCCAAGAGACCCAGTACTTC
NA TRBJ1-4 TRBV7-2 NA CASSLAPGSNEKLFF TGTGCCAGCAGCTTAGCGCCGGGGTCTAATGAAAAACTGTTTTTT
NA TRBJ2-1 TRBV9 TRBD2 CASSEAGGSSYNEQFF TGTGCCAGCAGCGAAGCGGGGGGGAGCTCCTACAATGAGCAGTTCTTC
few TRBJ1-5 TRBV20-1 NA CSASGSNQPQHF TGCAGTGCTAGTGGTAGCAATCAGCCCCAGCATTTT
NA TRBJ1-4 TRBV25-1 NA CASRTTGALNEKLFF TGTGCCAGCAGGACCACAGGAGCTCTTAATGAAAAACTGTTTTTT
NA TRBJ1-1 TRBV5-1 NA CASSLAPTGSATEAFF TGCGCCAGCAGCTTGGCCCCGACAGGATCTGCGACTGAAGCTTTCTTT
once TRBJ2-7 TRBV28 NA CASSPNWGGVYEQYF TGTGCCAGCAGCCCCAATTGGGGGGGCGTCTACGAGCAGTACTTC
NA TRBJ2-7 TRBV11-3 NA CASSLHNRTPPCEQYF TGTGCCAGCAGCTTACATAACAGGACACCCCCATGCGAGCAGTACTTC